Listed here is a single T cell receptor (beta chain). What it recognizes is unknown. These data originate in a study of immune evolution from preneoplasia to lung adenocarcinoma. Across the study: HLA loss of heterozygosity: 5.5% to 8.5% AIS, more than 14% MIA, around 35% ADC, none AAH.

The table came from immunoSEQ multiplex PCR; TCRdb's copy has only in-frame clones and leaves some out. The top ten clones hold 7.5% to 9.5% of a sample with under 8,000 clones, 76% of them seen once. Study-wide results and caveats: Top clone share appeared to fall from AAH through AIS, MIA, adenocarcinoma.

From germline, CDR1 is MDHEN and CDR2 SYDVKM. Trimming stripped 6 bases from V and 0 bases from J, with 15 bases between. CDR3 length: 15 amino acids. This TCR was sampled from a person aged 60-80 years with lung adenocarcinoma. The V gene is TRBV28, the J gene TRBJ2-7; D not resolved. Sequenced input: FFPE minimally invasive lung adenocarcinoma tissue. CDR3 sequence: CASSDISLNSYEQYF. In DNA, the CDR3 is TGTGCCAGCAGCGATATTAGTTTGAACTCCTACGAGCAGTACTTC.